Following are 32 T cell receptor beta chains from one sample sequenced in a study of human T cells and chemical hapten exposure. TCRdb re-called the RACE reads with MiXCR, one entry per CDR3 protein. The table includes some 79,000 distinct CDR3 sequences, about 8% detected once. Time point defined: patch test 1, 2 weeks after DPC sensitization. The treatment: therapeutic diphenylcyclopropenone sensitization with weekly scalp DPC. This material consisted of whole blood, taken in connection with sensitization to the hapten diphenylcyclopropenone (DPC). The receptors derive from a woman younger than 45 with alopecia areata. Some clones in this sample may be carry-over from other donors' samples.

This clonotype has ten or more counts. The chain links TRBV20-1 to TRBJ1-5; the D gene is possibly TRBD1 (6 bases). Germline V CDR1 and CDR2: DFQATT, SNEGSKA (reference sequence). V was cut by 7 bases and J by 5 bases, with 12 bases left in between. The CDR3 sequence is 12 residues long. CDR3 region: CSGGAGDQPQHF. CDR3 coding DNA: TGCAGTGGGGGCGCAGGGGATCAGCCCCAGCATTTT.

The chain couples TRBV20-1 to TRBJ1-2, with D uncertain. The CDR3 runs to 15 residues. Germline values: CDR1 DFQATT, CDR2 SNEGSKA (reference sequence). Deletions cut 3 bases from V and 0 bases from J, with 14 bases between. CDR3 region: CSASTRKGTNYGYTF. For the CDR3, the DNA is TGCAGTGCTAGTACCAGGAAAGGTACTAACTATGGCTACACCTTC.

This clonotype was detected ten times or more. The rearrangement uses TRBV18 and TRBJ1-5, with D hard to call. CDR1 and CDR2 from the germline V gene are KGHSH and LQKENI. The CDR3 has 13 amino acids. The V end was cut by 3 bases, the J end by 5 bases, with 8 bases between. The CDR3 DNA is TGTGCCAGCTCACCCTCGGTGGATCAGCCCCAGCATTTT. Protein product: CASSPSVDQPQHF.

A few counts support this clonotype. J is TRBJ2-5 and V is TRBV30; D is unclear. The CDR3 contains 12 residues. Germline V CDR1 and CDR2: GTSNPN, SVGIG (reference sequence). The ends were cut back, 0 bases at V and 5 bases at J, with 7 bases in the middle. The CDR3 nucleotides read TGTGCCTGGAGTGTACAATTGGAGACCCAGTACTTC. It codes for CAWSVQLETQYF.

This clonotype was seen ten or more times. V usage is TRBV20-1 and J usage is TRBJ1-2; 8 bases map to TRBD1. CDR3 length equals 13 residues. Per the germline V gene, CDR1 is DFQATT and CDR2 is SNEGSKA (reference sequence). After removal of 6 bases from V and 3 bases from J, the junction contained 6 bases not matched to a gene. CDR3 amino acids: CSANIQGDYGYTF. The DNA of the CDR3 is TGCAGTGCAAATATACAGGGGGACTATGGCTACACCTTC.

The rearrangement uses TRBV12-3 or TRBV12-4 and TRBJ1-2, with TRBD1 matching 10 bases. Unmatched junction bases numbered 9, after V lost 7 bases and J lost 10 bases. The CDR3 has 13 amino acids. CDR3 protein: CASTLDRGRNYTF. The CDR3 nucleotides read TGTGCCAGCACCCTTGACAGGGGGCGAAACTACACCTTC.

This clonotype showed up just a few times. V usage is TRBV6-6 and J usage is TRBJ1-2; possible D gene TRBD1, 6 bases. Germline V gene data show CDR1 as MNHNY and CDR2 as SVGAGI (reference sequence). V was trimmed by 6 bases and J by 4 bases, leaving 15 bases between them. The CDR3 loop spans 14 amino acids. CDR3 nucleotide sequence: TGTGCCAGCAGGACCAGACAGGATATCTATGGCTACACCTTC. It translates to CASRTRQDIYGYTF.

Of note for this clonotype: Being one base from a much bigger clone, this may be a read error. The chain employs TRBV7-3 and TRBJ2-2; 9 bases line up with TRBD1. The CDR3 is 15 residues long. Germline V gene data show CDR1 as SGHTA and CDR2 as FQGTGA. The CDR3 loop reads CASSLQGANTGKLFF. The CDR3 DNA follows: TGTGCCAGCAGCCTACAGGGGGCGAACACCGGGAAGCTGTTTTTT.

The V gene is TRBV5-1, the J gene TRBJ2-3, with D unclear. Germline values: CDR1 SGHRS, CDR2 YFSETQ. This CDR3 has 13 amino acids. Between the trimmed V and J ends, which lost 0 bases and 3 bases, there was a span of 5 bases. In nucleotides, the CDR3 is TGCGCCAGCAGCTTGGTTCGGACAGATACGCAGTATTTT. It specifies CASSLVRTDTQYF. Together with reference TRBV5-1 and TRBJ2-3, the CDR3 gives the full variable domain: KAGVTQTPRYLIKTRGQQVTLSCSPISGHRSVSWYQQTPGQGLQFLFEYFSETQRNKGNFPGRFSGRQFSNSRSEMNVSTLELGDSALYLCASSLVRTDTQYFGPGTRLTVL.

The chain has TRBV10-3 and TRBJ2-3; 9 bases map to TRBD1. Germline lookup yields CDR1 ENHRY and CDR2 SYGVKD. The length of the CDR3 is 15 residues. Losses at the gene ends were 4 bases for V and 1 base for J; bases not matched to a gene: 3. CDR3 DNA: TGTGCCATCAGTGCGGACAGGGGCCGCACAGATACGCAGTATTTT. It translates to CAISADRGRTDTQYF.

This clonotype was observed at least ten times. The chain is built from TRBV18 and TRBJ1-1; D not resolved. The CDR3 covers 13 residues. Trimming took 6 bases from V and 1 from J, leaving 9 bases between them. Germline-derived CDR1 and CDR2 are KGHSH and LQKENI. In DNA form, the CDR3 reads TGTGCCAGCTCCCCAATGCCGAACACTGAAGCTTTCTTT. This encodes CASSPMPNTEAFF.

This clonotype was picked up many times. The CDR3 loop reads CSVQSPTGATEAFF. CDR3 nucleotide sequence: TGCAGCGTCCAGTCCCCGACAGGGGCGACTGAAGCTTTCTTT. The chain uses TRBV29-1 and TRBJ1-1; the match to TRBD1 covers 8 bases. The CDR3 consists of 14 residues. The V and J ends lost 6 bases and 5 bases, in that order; junction bases with no gene match: 11. The germline V gene encodes CDR1 SQVTM and CDR2 ANQGSEA.

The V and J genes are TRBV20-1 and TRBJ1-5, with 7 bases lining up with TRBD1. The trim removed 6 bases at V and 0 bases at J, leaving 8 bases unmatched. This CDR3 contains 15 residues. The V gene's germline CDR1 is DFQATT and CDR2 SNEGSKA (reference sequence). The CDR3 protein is CSARQGRGSNQPQHF. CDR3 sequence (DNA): TGCAGTGCCAGACAGGGTCGTGGTAGCAATCAGCCCCAGCATTTT.

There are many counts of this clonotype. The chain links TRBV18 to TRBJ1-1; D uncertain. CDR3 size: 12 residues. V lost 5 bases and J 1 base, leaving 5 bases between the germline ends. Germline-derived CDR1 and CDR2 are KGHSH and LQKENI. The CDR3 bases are TGTGCCAGCTCAAGGCCGAACACTGAAGCTTTCTTT. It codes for CASSRPNTEAFF. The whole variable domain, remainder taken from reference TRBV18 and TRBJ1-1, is NAGVMQNPRHLVRRRGQEARLRCSPMKGHSHVYWYRQLPEEGLKFMVYLQKENIIDESGMPKERFSAEFPKEGPSILRIQQVVRGDSAAYFCASSRPNTEAFFGQGTRLTVV.

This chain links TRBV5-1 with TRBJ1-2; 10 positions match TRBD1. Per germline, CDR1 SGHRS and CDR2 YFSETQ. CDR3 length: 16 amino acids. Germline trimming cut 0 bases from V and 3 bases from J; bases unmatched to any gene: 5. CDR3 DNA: TGCGCCAGCAGCTTGGGGGGGACAGGGGACCACTATGGCTACACCTTC. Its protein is CASSLGGTGDHYGYTF. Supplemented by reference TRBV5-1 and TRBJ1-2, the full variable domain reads KAGVTQTPRYLIKTRGQQVTLSCSPISGHRSVSWYQQTPGQGLQFLFEYFSETQRNKGNFPGRFSGRQFSNSRSEMNVSTLELGDSALYLCASSLGGTGDHYGYTFGSGTRLTVV.

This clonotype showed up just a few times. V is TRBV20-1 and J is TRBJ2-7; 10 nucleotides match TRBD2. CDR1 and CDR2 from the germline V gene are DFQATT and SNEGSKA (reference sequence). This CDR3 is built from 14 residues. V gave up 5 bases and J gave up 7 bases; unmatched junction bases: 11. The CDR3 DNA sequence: TGCAGTGCTCCTCATCCGGGACTAGCGTTAGAGCAGTACTTC. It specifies CSAPHPGLALEQYF.

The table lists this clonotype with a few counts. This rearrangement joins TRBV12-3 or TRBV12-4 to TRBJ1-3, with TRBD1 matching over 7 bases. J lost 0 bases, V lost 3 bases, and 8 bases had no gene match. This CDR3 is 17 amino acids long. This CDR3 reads CASSLPTGQTSGNTIYF. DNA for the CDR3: TGTGCCAGCAGTTTGCCGACGGGACAGACCTCTGGAAACACCATATATTTT.

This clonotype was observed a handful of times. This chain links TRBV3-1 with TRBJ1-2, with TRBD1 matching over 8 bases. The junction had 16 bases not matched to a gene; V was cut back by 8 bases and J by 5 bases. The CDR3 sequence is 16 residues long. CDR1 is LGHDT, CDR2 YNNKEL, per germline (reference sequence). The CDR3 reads CASSGTGQGGSYGYTF. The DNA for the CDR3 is TGTGCCAGCTCAGGTACCGGACAGGGAGGCTCTTATGGCTACACCTTC. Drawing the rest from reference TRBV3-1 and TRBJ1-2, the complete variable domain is DTAVSQTPKYLVTQMGNDKSIKCEQNLGHDTMYWYKQDSKKFLKIMFSYNNKELIINETVPNRFSPKSPDKAHLNLHINSLELGDSAVYFCASSGTGQGGSYGYTFGSGTRLTVV.

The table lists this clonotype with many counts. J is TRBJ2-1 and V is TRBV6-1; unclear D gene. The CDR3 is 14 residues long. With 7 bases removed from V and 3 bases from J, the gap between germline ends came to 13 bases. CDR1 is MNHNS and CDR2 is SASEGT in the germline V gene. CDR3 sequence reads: CASNRQLLYNEQFF. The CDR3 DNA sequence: TGTGCCAGCAACCGTCAGCTCCTCTACAATGAGCAGTTCTTC.

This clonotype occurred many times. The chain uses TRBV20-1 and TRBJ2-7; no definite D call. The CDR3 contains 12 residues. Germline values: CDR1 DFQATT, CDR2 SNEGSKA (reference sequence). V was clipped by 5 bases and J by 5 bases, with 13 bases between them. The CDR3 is CSAGWAGHEQYF. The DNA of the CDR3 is TGCAGTGCTGGGTGGGCAGGACACGAGCAGTACTTC.

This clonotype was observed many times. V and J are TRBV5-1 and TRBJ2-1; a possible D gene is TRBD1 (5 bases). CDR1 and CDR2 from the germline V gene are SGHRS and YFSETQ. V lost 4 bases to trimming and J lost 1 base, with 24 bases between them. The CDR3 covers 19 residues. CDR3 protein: CASSPQGSFLVLSYNEQFF. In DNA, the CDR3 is TGCGCCAGCAGCCCGCAGGGCAGCTTCCTCGTACTTTCCTACAATGAGCAGTTCTTC.

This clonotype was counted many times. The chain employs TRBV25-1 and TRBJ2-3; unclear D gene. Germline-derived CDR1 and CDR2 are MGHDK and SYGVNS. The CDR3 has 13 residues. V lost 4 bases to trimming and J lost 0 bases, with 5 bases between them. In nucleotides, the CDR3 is TGTGCCAGCAGTGCCCGGAGCACAGATACGCAGTATTTT. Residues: CASSARSTDTQYF.

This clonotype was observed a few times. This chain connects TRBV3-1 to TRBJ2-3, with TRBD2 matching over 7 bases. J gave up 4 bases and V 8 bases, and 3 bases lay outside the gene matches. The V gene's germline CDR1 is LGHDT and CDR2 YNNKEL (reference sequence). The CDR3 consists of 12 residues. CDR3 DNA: TGTGCCAGCGCGGGGGAGTCAGATACGCAGTATTTT. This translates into CASAGESDTQYF.

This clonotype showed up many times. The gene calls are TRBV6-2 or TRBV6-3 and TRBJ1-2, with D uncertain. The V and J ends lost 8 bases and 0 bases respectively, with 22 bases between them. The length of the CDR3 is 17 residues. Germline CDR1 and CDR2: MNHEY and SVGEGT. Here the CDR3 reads CASSVINFQQSNYGYTF. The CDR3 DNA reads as TGTGCCAGCTCCGTAATCAACTTTCAACAGTCTAACTATGGCTACACCTTC.

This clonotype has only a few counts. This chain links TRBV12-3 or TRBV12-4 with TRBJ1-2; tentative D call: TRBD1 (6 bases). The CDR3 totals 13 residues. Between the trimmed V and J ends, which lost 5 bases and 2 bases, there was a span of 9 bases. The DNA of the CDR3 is TGTGCCAGCAGTGCTCAGGGGAACTATGGCTACACCTTC. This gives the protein CASSAQGNYGYTF.

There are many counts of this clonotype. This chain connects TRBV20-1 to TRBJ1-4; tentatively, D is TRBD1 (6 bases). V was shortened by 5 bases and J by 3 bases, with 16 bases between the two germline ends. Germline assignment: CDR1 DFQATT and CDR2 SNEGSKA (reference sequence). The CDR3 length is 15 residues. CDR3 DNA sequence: TGCAGTGCTTTACTTATGACAGGCTCTAATGAAAAACTGTTTTTT. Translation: CSALLMTGSNEKLFF.

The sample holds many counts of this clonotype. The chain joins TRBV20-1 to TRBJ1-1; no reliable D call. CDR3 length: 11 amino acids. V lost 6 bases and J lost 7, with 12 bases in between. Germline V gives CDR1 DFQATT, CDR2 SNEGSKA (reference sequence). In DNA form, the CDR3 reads TGCAGTGCCGACCGGGCAGGTGAAGCTTTCTTT. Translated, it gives CSADRAGEAFF.

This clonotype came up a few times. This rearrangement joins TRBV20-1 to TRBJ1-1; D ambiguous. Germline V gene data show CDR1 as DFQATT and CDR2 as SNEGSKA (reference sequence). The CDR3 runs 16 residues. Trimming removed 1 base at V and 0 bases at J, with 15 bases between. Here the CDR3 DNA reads TGCAGTGCTAGAGTTTCGGGCAGGCTTATGAACACTGAAGCTTTCTTT. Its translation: CSARVSGRLMNTEAFF.

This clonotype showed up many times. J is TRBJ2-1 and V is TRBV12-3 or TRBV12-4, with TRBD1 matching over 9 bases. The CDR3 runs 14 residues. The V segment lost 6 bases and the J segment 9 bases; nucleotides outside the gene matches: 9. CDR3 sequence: CASSSAGTGSEQFF. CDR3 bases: TGTGCCAGCAGCTCTGCCGGGACAGGGAGTGAGCAGTTCTTC.

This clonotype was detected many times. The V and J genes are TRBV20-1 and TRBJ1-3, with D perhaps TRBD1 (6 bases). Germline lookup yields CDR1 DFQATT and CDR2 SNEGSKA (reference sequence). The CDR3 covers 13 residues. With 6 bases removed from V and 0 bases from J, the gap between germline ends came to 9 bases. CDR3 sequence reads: CSAPDSSGNTIYF. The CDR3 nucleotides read TGCAGTGCCCCGGACAGCTCTGGAAACACCATATATTTT.

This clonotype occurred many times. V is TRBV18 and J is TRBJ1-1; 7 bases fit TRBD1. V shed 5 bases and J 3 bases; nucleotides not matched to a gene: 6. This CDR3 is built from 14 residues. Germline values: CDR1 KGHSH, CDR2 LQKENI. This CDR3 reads CASSTTGSDTEAFF. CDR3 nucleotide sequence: TGTGCCAGCTCAACGACAGGGTCGGACACTGAAGCTTTCTTT.

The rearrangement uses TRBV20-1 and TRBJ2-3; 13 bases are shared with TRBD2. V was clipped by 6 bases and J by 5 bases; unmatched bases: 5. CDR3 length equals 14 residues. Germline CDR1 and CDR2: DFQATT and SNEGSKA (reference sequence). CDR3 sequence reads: CSALLAGGQDTQYF. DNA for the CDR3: TGCAGTGCCCTACTAGCGGGGGGGCAAGATACGCAGTATTTT.